The subject of this entry is one TCR beta chain. The antigen remains unidentified. Germline loops: CDR1 SGHTA, CDR2 FQGNSA. The V and J ends lost 1 base and 2 bases respectively, with 6 bases between them. The CDR3 is 13 amino acids. This record belongs to a study of T cell responses to AZD1222 COVID-19 vaccine. In the study overall: Samples with a second dose at about 4 or about 12 weeks were pooled together.

Whole-study findings and limits: Among those given AZD1222, only six were seropositive at baseline. Elevations in Spike-specific TCR breadth and depth followed administration of two AZD1222 doses. Among vaccine-associated CD4 TCRs, coverage spanned spike, with dominance at 160-218 and 743-854.

The table came from immunoSEQ multiplex PCR; TCRdb's copy has only in-frame clones and leaves some out. The table lists about 120,000 clones, roughly 90% of them singletons. The material sequenced was peripheral blood, taken on day 0 of AZD1222 vaccination. The receptor was derived from an adult in good health. This chain uses TRBV7-2 with TRBJ2-7; unclear D gene. The CDR3, as DNA: TGTGCCAGCAGCTTAGTTGCAGCCTACGAGCAGTACTTC. This translates into CASSLVAAYEQYF.